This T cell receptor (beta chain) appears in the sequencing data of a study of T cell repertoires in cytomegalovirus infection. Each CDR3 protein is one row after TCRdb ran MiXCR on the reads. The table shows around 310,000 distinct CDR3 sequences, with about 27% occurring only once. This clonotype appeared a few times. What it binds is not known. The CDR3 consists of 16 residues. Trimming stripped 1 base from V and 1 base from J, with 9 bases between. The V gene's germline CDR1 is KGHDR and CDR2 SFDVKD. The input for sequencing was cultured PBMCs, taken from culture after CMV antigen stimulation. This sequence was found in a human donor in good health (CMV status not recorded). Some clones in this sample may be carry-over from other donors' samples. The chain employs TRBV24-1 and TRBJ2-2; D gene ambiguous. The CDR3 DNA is TGTGCCACCAGTGATTTCGAGACTGTGAACACCGGGGAGCTGTTTTTT. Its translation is CATSDFETVNTGELFF.